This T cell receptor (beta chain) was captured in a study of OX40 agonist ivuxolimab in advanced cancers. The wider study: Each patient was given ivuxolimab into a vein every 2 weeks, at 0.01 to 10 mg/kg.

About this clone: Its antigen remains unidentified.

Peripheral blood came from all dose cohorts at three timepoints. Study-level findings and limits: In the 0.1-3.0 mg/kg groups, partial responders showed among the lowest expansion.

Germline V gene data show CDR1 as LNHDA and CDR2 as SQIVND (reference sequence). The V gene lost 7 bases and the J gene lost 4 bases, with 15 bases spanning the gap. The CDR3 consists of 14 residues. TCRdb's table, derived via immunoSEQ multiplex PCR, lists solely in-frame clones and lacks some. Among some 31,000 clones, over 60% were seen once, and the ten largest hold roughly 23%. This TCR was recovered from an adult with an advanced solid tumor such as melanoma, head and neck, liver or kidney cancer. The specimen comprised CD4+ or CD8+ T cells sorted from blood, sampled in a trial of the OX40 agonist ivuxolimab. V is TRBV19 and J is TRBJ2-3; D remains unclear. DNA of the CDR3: TGTGCCAGTACCTATTGGGGTAGGCCAGATACGCAGTATTTT. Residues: CASTYWGRPDTQYF.